The text below deals with one T cell receptor beta chain. What it binds is not known. Isolation per sample recovered at least 7 million PBMCs. Extraction of total RNA produced a minimum of 5 micrograms from each sample. Trimming took 6 bases from V and 5 from J, leaving 16 bases between them. The CDR3 runs 13 residues. CDR1 SQVTM and CDR2 ANQGSEA come from the germline V gene. This entry is derived from a study of blood T cells in healthy people across ages. Study-wide results and limits: With age, beta diversity per million T cells declined roughly linearly, significantly by roughly 40. Long-lived donors exceeded aged donors in naive CD4+ cells and diversity.

The use of a sample-barcoded 5' primer and a J-beta primer mix characterized a second PCR of about 7 to 12 cycles. TCRdb re-called the 5' RACE reads with MiXCR, one entry per CDR3 protein. Of around 1,900,000 distinct CDR3 sequences in the sample, 30% to 40% were seen once. Source material: blood. The chain has TRBV29-1 and TRBJ1-1; D gene uncertain. The source is a human donor in good health. CDR3 nucleotide sequence: TGCAGCGTAGAGCGAAGGGCGTCTACTGAAGCTTTCTTT. Translating gives CSVERRASTEAFF. Complete variable domain (other parts from reference TRBV29-1 and TRBJ1-1): SAVISQKPSRDICQRGTSLTIQCQVDSQVTMMFWYRQQPGQSLTLIATANQGSEATYESGFVIDKFPISRPNLTFSTLTVSNMSPEDSSIYLCSVERRASTEAFFGQGTRLTVV.